This TCR beta chain was identified during a study of blood T cell repertoires in COVID-19. Study details: Nucleic acid was either cDNA or gDNA, and it came from T cells, B-cell-depleted T cells, or PBMCs.

Trimming removed 4 bases from V and 4 bases from J, with 7 bases in between. The CDR3 covers 12 residues. CDR1 is MGHRA, CDR2 YSYEKL, per germline. Per the authors' pipeline: Amplified reference gene primers provided the basis for estimating nucleated cell counts. TCRdb's copy holds only in-frame clones and misses some; the assay was immunoSEQ multiplex PCR. V and J calls and clone size are copied from that table; D and trimming were computed from the DNA. Of over 140,000 clones in the sample, almost 80% were seen once. Recruitment covered roughly 22 US areas and drew participants whose ages spanned roughly 18 to 89 years. Donors in Cohort 3 who had recovered were those with two negative PCRs, healthcare professional clearance, or resolution of their symptoms.

This TCR was sampled from a woman in her forties or fifties who had recovered from COVID-19. Sequenced: PBMCs or T cells enriched from blood (not recorded which). The V call is TRBV4-1, the J call TRBJ2-5; D call uncertain. The CDR3 region is CASSLLGETQYF. The CDR3 nucleotides are TGCGCCAGCAGCCTCCTAGGAGAGACCCAGTACTTC.